This T cell receptor (beta chain) was found in a study of shared clonotypes between healthy human individuals (TCRdb year 2020). For the study in its entirety: A few men and a couple of women, aged 18 to 49 years, made up the cohort. Blood TCR repertoires of about five healthy adults were deeply sequenced to estimate repertoire size and the extent of clonotype sharing between individuals. To increase sequencing depth and limit assay-specific biases, TCR repertoire library preparation and sequencing were carried out by different laboratories using diverse techniques. Between about 0.8 and 9 billion PBMCs per donor were obtained by leukapheresis.

In this sample, this clone turned up many times. No antigen is known for it. No qualities accompany the bases; no much larger clone lies one base away. Using the deep immunoSEQ assay, multiplex PCR amplified TCR CDR3 regions from genomic DNA. Extracted genomic DNA from each cell subset was distributed evenly across all wells of several immunoSEQ 96-well plates, and each plate was treated as a replicate. For unsorted PBMC, roughly 0.3 ug genomic DNA, equal to tens of thousands of T cell genomes, was loaded into each replicate PCR. Unsorted PBMC genomic DNA was sequenced across ten immunoSEQ deep assay plates. Purified libraries were quantified with a Qubit 3.0 fluorometer, sized on a Bioanalyzer 2100, and re-quantified with the KAPA Library Quantification kit. Each immunoSEQ 96-well plate was sequenced on its own single-read 150-cycle Illumina NextSeq 550 flow cell. On the study's bioinformatics: Because the immunoSEQ output held only junctional sequences and lacked quality scores, the filtering could not match the filtering applied to full-length reads. Sequences were annotated with PyIR, a Python wrapper for IgBLAST v1.9, and V/J genes and CDR3 were assigned using IMGT germline references. Reads were removed for weak V/J assignments (E-value above 1e-6), missing CDR3, stop codons, out-of-frame junctions, or ambiguous translated residues. V3J clonotypes were defined as sequences sharing an identical inferred V gene, J gene, and CDR3 amino acid sequence. Percentage overlap between repertoires was computed as shared unique clonotypes divided by the size of the smaller repertoire. Richness of each repertoire was evaluated using RTK rarefaction, the Chao1 estimator, and Recon v2.1 estimates of unobserved clonotypes. Here the immuneACCESS table is served through TCRdb, limited to in-frame sequences with V and J called. Missing clones are a known gap in these copies; in checked studies unresolved V genes cover under half, and the rest lacks a known reason. That table is the source of V, J and clone size, and D and trimming were worked out from the DNA. Recorded for this sample are about 490,000 clones; roughly 85% of them occurred a single time. The ten largest account for roughly 12% of the sample.

The CDR3 has 17 amino acids, counting the end cysteine and phenylalanine. CDR3 DNA only is kept here, 51 bases in frame from base 1. Here V drops 0 bases and J drops 2 bases, and the junction holds 3 bases not matched to any gene. For CDR1 and CDR2, the germline V gene lists LGHNA and YSLEER. Healthy HIV-negative adults with no recently reported acute infections or vaccinations were included as donors. Every donor was a Caucasian adult living in Nashville, Tennessee, USA. For unsorted samples, tens of millions of PBMCs were counted, and genomic DNA was extracted using the QIAamp DNA Blood Mini kit. After blood collection by leukapheresis, PBMCs were isolated using Ficoll-Histopaque density gradient centrifugation and then cryopreserved in the vapor phase of liquid nitrogen. Broader findings and caveats from the paper: Pairwise subsampling led to the expectation that sequencing depth would affect the degree of clonotype sharing among donors. Sampling was restricted to blood, and TCR repertoires in tissue are likely to differ from TCR repertoires in blood. Because the study included only a small number of donors, the genetic and exposure-history diversity represented was limited.

The clonotype comes from a woman aged 40 to 50 in good health. Some clones in this sample may be carry-over from other donors' samples. The chain was built from TRBV4-3 and TRBJ2-6; 8 bases in the middle match TRBD1. Sequenced: PBMCs. The nucleotide sequence is given as TGCGCCAGCAGCCAAGAGTCAGGGGGCACTGGGGCCAACGTCCTGACTTTC. Translated, it reads CASSQESGGTGANVLTF.